The source of this T cell receptor (beta chain) is a study of identical twins. Each CDR3 protein gets one entry after TCRdb re-called the 5' RACE reads with MiXCR. The data show around 500,000 distinct CDR3 sequences, approximately 14% seen once. The sample was also linked to a second study, of yellow fever vaccine responses in identical twins.

Sample: CD4+ T cells sorted from blood. The clonotype originates from a woman under 30 in good health.

CDR3 nucleotide sequence: TGTGCCAGCAGCCAAGATTGGGCCGCTAGTATTTTTAACTATGGCTACACCTTC. Protein product: CASSQDWAASIFNYGYTF. The chain uses TRBV4-2 and TRBJ1-2, with D uncertain. V lost 0 bases to trimming and J lost 1 base, with 18 bases between them. CDR3 length: 18 residues. CDR1 and CDR2 (germline): LGHNA, YNFKEQ.